Sequencing of this T cell receptor beta chain was carried out in a study of CD8 T cells in ankylosing spondylitis. Remarks on this clonotype: Its specificity is not known.

TCRdb reanalysed the 5' RACE reads using MiXCR and keeps one entry per CDR3 protein. The table includes 230,000 or so distinct CDR3 sequences, about 20% detected once. Points from the study as a whole: Disease-linked clones displayed a CD8+ phenotype and appeared relatively rarely in peripheral blood. Within ankylosing spondylitis blood, a TCR beta motif made up of under 10 highly homologous variants appeared to be characteristic.

Germline V gene data show CDR1 as MNHEY and CDR2 as SMNVEV (reference sequence). The CDR3 loop spans 15 amino acids. V dropped 5 bases and J dropped 1 base, with 14 bases sitting between them. This clonotype was obtained from a male donor with ankylosing spondylitis or in good health (not recorded which). This chain uses TRBV27 with TRBJ1-1, with D possibly TRBD1 on 5 matching bases. Sequencing was performed on blood, either unsorted or a sorted T cell fraction (not recorded which). CDR3: CASSPSGYANTEAFF. The CDR3 DNA reads as TGTGCCAGCAGTCCATCAGGGTATGCGAACACTGAAGCTTTCTTT.